This is a list of T cell receptor beta chains from one sample in a study of identical twins. TCRdb re-called the 5' RACE reads with MiXCR, one entry per CDR3 protein. The sample records 550,000 to 700,000 distinct CDR3 sequences, roughly 20% being singletons. These records were also assigned to another study, of T cells expressing NK-cell markers.

The sequenced sample consisted of PBMCs. The receptors originated from a woman younger than 30 in good health. The CDR3 runs from the conserved cysteine through the conserved F or W. A D gene is named only where the DNA matches it firmly. Clone size is not always given. Where it is, it says once, few, many or a class for expanded clones.

TRBV12-3/TRBV12-4	-	TRBJ2-3	few	CASSFGPATDTQYF	TGTGCCAGCAGTTTTGGCCCCGCGACAGATACGCAGTATTTT
TRBV20-1	-	TRBJ2-5	few	CSASGITQETQYF	TGCAGTGCTAGCGGGATTACCCAAGAGACCCAGTACTTC
TRBV29-1	-	TRBJ1-2	few	CSVGRWQGGYGYTF	TGCAGCGTTGGGAGGTGGCAGGGCGGATATGGCTACACCTTC
TRBV6-5	-	TRBJ2-6	few	CASSYGSFGANVLTF	TGTGCCAGCAGTTACGGATCGTTTGGGGCCAACGTCCTGACTTTC
TRBV7-2	TRBD2	TRBJ2-5	-	CASSWTSLETQYF	TGTGCCAGCAGCTGGACTAGTCTGGAGACCCAGTACTTC
TRBV6-2/TRBV6-3	-	TRBJ1-1	-	CASSYFEVLRTEAFF	TGTGCCAGCAGTTACTTTGAGGTTCTCAGGACTGAAGCTTTCTTT
TRBV7-2	TRBD2	TRBJ2-1	-	CASSLTPGLAINEQFF	TGTGCCAGCAGCTTAACCCCGGGACTAGCCATCAATGAGCAGTTCTTC
TRBV5-1	TRBD1	TRBJ1-2	-	CASSRTGRNYGYTF	TGCGCCAGCAGCCGGACAGGGCGCAACTATGGCTACACCTTC
TRBV6-1	-	TRBJ2-1	-	CASSETWGEQFF	TGTGCCAGCAGTGAAACGTGGGGTGAGCAGTTCTTC
TRBV9	-	TRBJ1-4	-	CASSTQGLPNEKLFF	TGTGCCAGCAGCACCCAGGGGCTACCTAATGAAAAACTGTTTTTT
TRBV27	TRBD1	TRBJ2-3	-	CASSPWDSPTDTQYF	TGTGCCAGCAGTCCTTGGGACAGTCCCACAGATACGCAGTATTTT
TRBV11-1	-	TRBJ2-1	-	CASSLPRAELAAYNEQFF	TGTGCCAGCAGCTTACCCCGAGCTGAGCTAGCAGCCTACAATGAGCAGTTCTTC
TRBV20-1	-	TRBJ2-1	few	CSARARLSSYNEQFF	TGCAGTGCTAGGGCCAGACTAAGCTCCTACAATGAGCAGTTCTTC
TRBV5-1	TRBD2	TRBJ2-2	few	CASSLPTGRRGGYTGELFF	TGCGCCAGCAGCTTACCCACCGGCCGTCGCGGGGGTTACACCGGGGAGCTGTTTTTT
TRBV19	-	TRBJ2-7	few	CASRPGAPSSYEQYF	TGTGCCAGTAGACCGGGGGCCCCGAGCTCCTACGAGCAGTACTTC
TRBV20-1	TRBD1	TRBJ2-1	-	CSASYRGPYNEQFF	TGCAGTGCTAGCTACAGGGGCCCCTACAATGAGCAGTTCTTC
TRBV4-3	TRBD1	TRBJ1-6	few	CASTAERQGRGSPLHF	TGCGCCAGCACCGCGGAAAGACAGGGGCGAGGATCACCCCTCCACTTT
TRBV6-5	-	TRBJ1-1	-	CASSGGWGSTEAFF	TGTGCCAGCAGCGGGGGATGGGGGTCCACTGAAGCTTTCTTT
TRBV27	-	TRBJ2-5	few	CASSSGPSWAQYF	TGTGCCAGCAGTTCCGGACCCTCTTGGGCCCAGTACTTC
TRBV29-1	-	TRBJ1-2	few	CSVEVPGGVGYTF	TGCAGCGTTGAAGTCCCGGGAGGGGTTGGCTACACCTTC
TRBV6-1	-	TRBJ1-2	few	CASSQGGSTNYGYTF	TGTGCCAGCAGCCAAGGGGGATCTACTAACTATGGCTACACCTTC
TRBV6-1	-	TRBJ2-1	many	CASSTLGGREIDEQFF	TGTGCCAGCAGCACCCTGGGGGGCAGGGAAATCGATGAGCAGTTCTTC
TRBV20-1	-	TRBJ2-6	-	CSARDGGRSLLTEGANVLTF	TGCAGTGCTAGAGATGGAGGGAGGTCCCTCCTGACGGAAGGGGCCAACGTCCTGACTTTC
TRBV11-2	-	TRBJ2-7	few	CASSLNIASGDPSYEQYF	TGTGCCAGCAGCTTAAATATTGCCTCGGGGGACCCCTCCTACGAGCAGTACTTC
TRBV6-7	-	TRBJ1-1	few	CASIAVEAFF	TGTGCCAGCATCGCGGTTGAAGCTTTCTTT
TRBV15	-	TRBJ1-6	few	CATSGRGRNSPLHF	TGTGCCACCAGCGGGAGAGGGCGGAATTCACCCCTCCACTTT
TRBV28	-	TRBJ2-3	-	CASSSQNTDTQYF	TGTGCCAGCAGTTCGCAGAATACAGATACGCAGTATTTT
TRBV6-1	TRBD1	TRBJ1-1	few	CASSPPPTGMNTEAFF	TGTGCCAGCAGCCCCCCCCCGACAGGGATGAACACTGAAGCTTTCTTT
TRBV29-1	-	TRBJ2-1	-	CSVGKGYYNEQFF	TGCAGCGTTGGGAAGGGGTACTACAATGAGCAGTTCTTC
TRBV7-9	-	TRBJ2-7	-	CASTALRTYEQYF	TGTGCCAGCACCGCCCTCCGAACCTACGAGCAGTACTTC
TRBV29-1	-	TRBJ2-1	-	CSVEVSGRDQFF	TGCAGCGTTGAAGTATCAGGGCGTGACCAGTTCTTC
TRBV11-3	-	TRBJ2-3	-	CASSLVFGDTQYF	TGTGCCAGCAGCTTAGTTTTTGGGGATACGCAGTATTTT
TRBV29-1	-	TRBJ2-2	-	CSVGGQQGGTGELFF	TGCAGCGTTGGGGGTCAACAGGGAGGCACCGGGGAGCTGTTTTTT
TRBV20-1	TRBD2	TRBJ2-1	-	CSPYTGTRAYNEQFF	TGCAGTCCATATACCGGGACTAGGGCGTACAATGAGCAGTTCTTC
TRBV10-2	TRBD2	TRBJ2-7	-	CASTLAGGSYEQYF	TGCGCCAGCACCTTAGCGGGAGGGTCCTACGAGCAGTACTTC
TRBV6-2/TRBV6-3	TRBD2	TRBJ2-1	many	CASSLTGLAYKQFF	TGTGCCAGCAGTCTCACGGGACTAGCGTATAAGCAGTTCTTC
TRBV12-3/TRBV12-4	TRBD2	TRBJ2-1	-	CATGLAGLDEQFF	TGTGCCACCGGACTAGCGGGTTTAGATGAGCAGTTCTTC
TRBV20-1	-	TRBJ2-3	many	CSAPGVTEDTQYF	TGCAGTGCTCCGGGAGTAACGGAAGATACGCAGTATTTT
TRBV29-1	-	TRBJ2-1	-	CSVEWGPRSYNEQFF	TGCAGCGTTGAATGGGGACCTCGCTCCTACAATGAGCAGTTCTTC
TRBV20-1	-	TRBJ2-7	-	CSAKGTSYEQYF	TGCAGTGCTAAGGGAACTAGCTACGAGCAGTACTTC
TRBV20-1	-	TRBJ2-1	few	CSSRDRRLADNEQFF	TGCAGTTCTAGAGATCGGCGCCTAGCAGACAATGAGCAGTTCTTC
TRBV7-8	TRBD1	TRBJ1-1	-	CASSGQGGITEAFF	TGTGCCAGCAGCGGACAGGGAGGTATAACTGAAGCTTTCTTT
TRBV5-1	TRBD2	TRBJ2-7	-	CASSPALAGGWEQYF	TGCGCCAGCAGCCCCGCATTAGCGGGGGGATGGGAGCAGTACTTC
TRBV4-2	-	TRBJ2-5	-	CASSQQSLDTQETQYF	TGTGCCAGCAGCCAGCAGTCCTTGGATACGCAAGAGACCCAGTACTTC
TRBV7-9	-	TRBJ2-5	few	CASSLPRRRTQYF	TGTGCCAGCAGCTTACCCCGAAGACGGACCCAGTACTTC
TRBV6-2/TRBV6-3	-	TRBJ2-5	few	CASSLNTQETQYF	TGTGCCAGCAGTCTAAACACCCAAGAGACCCAGTACTTC
TRBV12-3/TRBV12-4	-	TRBJ2-2	many	CASSRVGTGELFF	TGTGCCAGCAGTCGCGTAGGAACCGGGGAGCTGTTTTTT
TRBV29-1	TRBD2	TRBJ2-7	-	CSVGLAADTLYEQYF	TGCAGCGTGGGCCTAGCGGCCGATACCCTCTACGAGCAGTACTTC
TRBV20-1	TRBD2	TRBJ2-1	many	CSARELAYNEQFF	TGCAGTGCTAGAGAACTAGCGTACAATGAGCAGTTCTTC
TRBV7-6	TRBD1	TRBJ1-5	-	CASSFHVPRTGVFYSNQPQHF	TGTGCCAGCAGCTTCCATGTCCCCCGGACAGGGGTCTTTTATAGCAATCAGCCCCAGCATTTT
TRBV3-1	TRBD2	TRBJ2-6	-	CASSQAFWSGRAEPGANVLTF	TGTGCCAGCAGCCAAGCATTCTGGAGCGGGAGGGCCGAACCCGGGGCCAACGTCCTGACTTTC
TRBV5-5	-	TRBJ2-3	few	CASSLPSVTDTQYF	TGTGCCAGCAGCTTGCCTAGCGTAACAGATACGCAGTATTTT
TRBV29-1	TRBD2	TRBJ2-1	many	CSAIWTSGSFEQFF	TGCAGCGCAATATGGACTAGCGGGAGCTTTGAGCAGTTCTTC
TRBV20-1	TRBD2	TRBJ2-7	few	CSATRTSFYEQYF	TGCAGTGCAACCCGGACTAGTTTCTACGAGCAGTACTTC
TRBV20-1	TRBD1	TRBJ2-2	few	CSAGTVNTGELFF	TGCAGTGCTGGGACAGTGAACACCGGGGAGCTGTTTTTT